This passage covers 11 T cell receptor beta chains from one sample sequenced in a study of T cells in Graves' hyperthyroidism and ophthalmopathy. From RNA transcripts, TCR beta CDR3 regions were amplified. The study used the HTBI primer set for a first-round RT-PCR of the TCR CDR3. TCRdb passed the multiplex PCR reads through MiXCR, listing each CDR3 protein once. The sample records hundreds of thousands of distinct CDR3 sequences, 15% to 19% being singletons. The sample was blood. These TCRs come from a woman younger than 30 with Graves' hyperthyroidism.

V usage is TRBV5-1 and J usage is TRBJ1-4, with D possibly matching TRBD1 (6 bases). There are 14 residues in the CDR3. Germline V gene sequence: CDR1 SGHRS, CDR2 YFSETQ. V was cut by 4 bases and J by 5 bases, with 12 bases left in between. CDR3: CASSENRGNEKLFF. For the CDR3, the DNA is TGCGCCAGCAGCGAGAATAGGGGGAATGAAAAACTGTTTTTT.

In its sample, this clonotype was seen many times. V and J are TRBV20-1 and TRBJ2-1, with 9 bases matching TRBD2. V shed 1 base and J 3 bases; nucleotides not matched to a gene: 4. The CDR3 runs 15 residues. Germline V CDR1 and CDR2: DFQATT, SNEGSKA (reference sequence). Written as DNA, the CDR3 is TGCAGTGCTAGAGCCCTAGCGGGGAACTACAATGAGCAGTTCTTC. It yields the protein CSARALAGNYNEQFF.

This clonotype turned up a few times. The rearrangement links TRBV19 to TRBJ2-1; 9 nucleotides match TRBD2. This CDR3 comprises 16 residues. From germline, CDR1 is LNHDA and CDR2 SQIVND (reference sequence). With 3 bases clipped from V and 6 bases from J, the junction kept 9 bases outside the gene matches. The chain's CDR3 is CASSIVRRGGTNEQFF. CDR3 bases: TGTGCCAGTAGTATCGTCCGGCGGGGGGGCACCAATGAGCAGTTCTTC.

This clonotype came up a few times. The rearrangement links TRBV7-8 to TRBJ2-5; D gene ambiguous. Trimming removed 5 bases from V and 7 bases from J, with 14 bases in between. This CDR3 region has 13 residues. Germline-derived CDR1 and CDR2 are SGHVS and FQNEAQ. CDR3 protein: CASSHELRGTQYF. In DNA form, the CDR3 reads TGTGCCAGCAGCCACGAGCTCCGAGGGACCCAGTACTTC. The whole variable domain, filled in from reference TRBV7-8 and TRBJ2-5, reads GAGVSQSPRYKVAKRGQDVALRCDPISGHVSLFWYQQALGQGPEFLTYFQNEAQLDKSGLPSDRFFAERPEGSVSTLKIQRTQQEDSAVYLCASSHELRGTQYFGPGTRLLVL.

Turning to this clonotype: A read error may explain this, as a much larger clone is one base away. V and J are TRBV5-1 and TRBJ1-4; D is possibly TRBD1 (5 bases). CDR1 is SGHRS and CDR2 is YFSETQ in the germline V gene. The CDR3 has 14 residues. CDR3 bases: TGCGCCGGCAGCTACGGCGAGGGGAGGGAAAAACTGTTTTTT. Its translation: CAGSYGEGREKLFF.

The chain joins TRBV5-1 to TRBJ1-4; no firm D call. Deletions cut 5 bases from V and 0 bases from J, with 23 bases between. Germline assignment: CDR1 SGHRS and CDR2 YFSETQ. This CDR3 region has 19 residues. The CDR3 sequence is CASRVAAGSTLATNEKLFF. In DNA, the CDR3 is TGCGCCAGCAGGGTGGCTGCGGGTTCAACACTTGCAACTAATGAAAAACTGTTTTTT.

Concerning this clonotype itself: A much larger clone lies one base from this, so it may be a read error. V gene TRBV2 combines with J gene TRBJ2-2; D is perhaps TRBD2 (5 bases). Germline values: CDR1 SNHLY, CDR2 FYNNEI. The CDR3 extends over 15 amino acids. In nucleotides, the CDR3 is TGTGCCAGCAGATTCGACCTATCTAACACCGGGGAGCTGGTTTTT. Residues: CASRFDLSNTGELVF.

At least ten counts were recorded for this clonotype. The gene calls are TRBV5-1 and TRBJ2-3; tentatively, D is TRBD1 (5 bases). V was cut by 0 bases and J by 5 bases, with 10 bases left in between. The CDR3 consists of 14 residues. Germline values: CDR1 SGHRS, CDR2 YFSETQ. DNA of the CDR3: TGCGCCAGCAGCTTGGAAGGGGCAGGAGATACGCAGTATTTT. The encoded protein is CASSLEGAGDTQYF.

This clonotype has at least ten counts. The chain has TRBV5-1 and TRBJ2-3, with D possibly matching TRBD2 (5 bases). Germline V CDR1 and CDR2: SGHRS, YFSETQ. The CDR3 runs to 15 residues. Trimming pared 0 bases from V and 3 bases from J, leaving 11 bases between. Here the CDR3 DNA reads TGCGCCAGCAGCTTGGTTGTGGGAGATACAGATACGCAGTATTTT. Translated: CASSLVVGDTDTQYF.

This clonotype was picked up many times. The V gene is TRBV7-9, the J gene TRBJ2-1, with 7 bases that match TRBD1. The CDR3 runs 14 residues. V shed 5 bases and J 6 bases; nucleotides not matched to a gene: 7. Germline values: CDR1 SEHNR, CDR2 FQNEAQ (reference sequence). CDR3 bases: TGTGCCAGCAGCCCACCGACAGGGTTCAATGAGCAGTTCTTC. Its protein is CASSPPTGFNEQFF.

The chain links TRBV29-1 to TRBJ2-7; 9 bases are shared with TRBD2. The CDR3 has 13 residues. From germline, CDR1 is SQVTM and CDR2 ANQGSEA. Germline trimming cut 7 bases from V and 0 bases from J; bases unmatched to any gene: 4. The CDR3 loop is CSADSGSSYEQYF. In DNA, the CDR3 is TGCAGCGCTGATAGCGGGAGCTCCTACGAGCAGTACTTC.